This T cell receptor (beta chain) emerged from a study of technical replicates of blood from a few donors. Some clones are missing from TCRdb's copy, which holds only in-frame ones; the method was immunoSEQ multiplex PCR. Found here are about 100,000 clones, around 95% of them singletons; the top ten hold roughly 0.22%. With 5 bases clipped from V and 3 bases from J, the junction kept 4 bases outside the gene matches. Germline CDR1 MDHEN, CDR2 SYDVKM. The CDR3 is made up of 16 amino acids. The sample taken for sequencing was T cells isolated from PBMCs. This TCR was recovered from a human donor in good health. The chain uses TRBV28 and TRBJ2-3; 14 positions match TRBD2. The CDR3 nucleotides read TGTGCCAGCAGTCGAAGGACTAGCGGGGGGACAGATACGCAGTATTTT. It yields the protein CASSRRTSGGTDTQYF.